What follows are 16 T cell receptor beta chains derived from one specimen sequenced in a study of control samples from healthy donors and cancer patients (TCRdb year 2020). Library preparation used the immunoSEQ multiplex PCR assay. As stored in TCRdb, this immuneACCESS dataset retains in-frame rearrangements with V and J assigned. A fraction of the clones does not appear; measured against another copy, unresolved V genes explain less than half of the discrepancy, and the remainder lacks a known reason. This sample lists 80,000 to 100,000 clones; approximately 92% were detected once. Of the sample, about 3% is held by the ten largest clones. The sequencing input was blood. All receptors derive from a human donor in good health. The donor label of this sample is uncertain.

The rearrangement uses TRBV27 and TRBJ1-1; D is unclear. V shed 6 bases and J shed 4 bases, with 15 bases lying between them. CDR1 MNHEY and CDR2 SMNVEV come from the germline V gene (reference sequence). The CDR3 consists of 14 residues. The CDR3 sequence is CASRGGLVGTEAFF. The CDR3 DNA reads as TGTGCCAGCAGGGGAGGCTTGGTCGGCACTGAAGCTTTCTTT.

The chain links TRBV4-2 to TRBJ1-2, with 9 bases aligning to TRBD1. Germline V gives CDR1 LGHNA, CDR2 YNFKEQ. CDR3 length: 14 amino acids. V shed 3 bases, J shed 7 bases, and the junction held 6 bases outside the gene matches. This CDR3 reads CASSHNRGLAGYTF. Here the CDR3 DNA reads TGTGCCAGCAGCCATAACAGGGGGCTAGCTGGCTACACCTTC.

This CDR3 reads CAWDTVNTGELFF. CDR3 DNA sequence: TGTGCCTGGGACACCGTAAACACCGGGGAGCTGTTTTTT. The chain uses TRBV30 and TRBJ2-2; D is uncertain. The V and J ends lost 5 bases and 2 bases respectively, with 9 bases between them. The CDR3 is made up of 13 amino acids. Germline CDR1 reads GTSNPN; CDR2 reads SVGIG (reference sequence).

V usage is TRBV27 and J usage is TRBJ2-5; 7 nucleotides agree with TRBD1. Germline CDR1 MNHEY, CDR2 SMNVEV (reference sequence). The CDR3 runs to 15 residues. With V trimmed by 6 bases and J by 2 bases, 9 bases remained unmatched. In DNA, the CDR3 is TGTGCCAGCAGCCCAACGACAGGGTGGCAAGAGACCCAGTACTTC. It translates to CASSPTTGWQETQYF.

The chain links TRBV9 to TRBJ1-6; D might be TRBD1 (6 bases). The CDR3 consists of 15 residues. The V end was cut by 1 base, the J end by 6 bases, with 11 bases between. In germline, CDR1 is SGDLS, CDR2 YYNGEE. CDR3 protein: CASSVTRDINSPLHF. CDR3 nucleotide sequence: TGTGCCAGCAGCGTAACGAGGGACATTAATTCACCCCTCCACTTT.

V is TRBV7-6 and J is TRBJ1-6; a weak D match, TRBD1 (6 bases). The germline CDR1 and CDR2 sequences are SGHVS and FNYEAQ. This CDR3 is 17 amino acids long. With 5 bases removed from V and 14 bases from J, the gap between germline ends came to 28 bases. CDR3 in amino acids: CASSPRPQTEGHVALHF. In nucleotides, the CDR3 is TGTGCCAGCAGCCCGCGCCCCCAGACAGAGGGACACGTGGCCCTCCACTTT.

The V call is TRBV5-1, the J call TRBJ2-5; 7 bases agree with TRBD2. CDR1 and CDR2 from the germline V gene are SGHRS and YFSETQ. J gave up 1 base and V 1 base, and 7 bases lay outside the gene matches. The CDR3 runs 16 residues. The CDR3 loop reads CASSLRPGGLQETQYF. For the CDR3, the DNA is TGCGCCAGCAGCTTGCGGCCGGGGGGACTCCAAGAGACCCAGTACTTC.

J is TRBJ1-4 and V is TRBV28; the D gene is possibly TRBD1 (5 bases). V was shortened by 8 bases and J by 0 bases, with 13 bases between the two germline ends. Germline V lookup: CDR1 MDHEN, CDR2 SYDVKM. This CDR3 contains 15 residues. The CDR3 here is CASLPGGTTNEKLFF. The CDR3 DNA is TGTGCCAGCCTCCCTGGGGGAACAACTAATGAAAAACTGTTTTTT.

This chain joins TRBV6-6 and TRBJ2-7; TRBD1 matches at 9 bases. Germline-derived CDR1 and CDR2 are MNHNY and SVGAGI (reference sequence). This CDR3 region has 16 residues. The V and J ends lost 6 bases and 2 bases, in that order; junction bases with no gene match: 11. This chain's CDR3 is CASSTPGTGYTYEQYF. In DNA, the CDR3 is TGTGCCAGCAGCACCCCCGGGACAGGGTATACCTACGAGCAGTACTTC.

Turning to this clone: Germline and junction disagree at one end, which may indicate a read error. DNA of the CDR3: TGTGCCACCAGCGGAGAAGTGGGGGGGTTTGAAGATACGCAGTATTTT. It encodes CATSGEVGGFEDTQYF. The chain links TRBV15 to TRBJ2-3; 7 nucleotides agree with TRBD2. The CDR3 is made up of 16 amino acids. Germline V gives CDR1 LNHNV, CDR2 YYDKDF (reference sequence).

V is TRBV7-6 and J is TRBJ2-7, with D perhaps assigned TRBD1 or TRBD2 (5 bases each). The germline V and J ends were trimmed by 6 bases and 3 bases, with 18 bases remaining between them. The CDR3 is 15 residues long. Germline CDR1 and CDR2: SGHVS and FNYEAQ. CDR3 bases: TGTGCCAGCAGTCTGGGGGACGGGTTGAACTACGAGCAGTACTTC. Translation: CASSLGDGLNYEQYF.

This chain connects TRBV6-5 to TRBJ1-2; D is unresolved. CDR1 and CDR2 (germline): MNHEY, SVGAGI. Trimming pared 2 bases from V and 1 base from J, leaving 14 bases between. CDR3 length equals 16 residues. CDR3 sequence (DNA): TGTGCCAGCAGTTACATGGGGAATCGGGGTAACTATGGCTACACCTTC. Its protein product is CASSYMGNRGNYGYTF.

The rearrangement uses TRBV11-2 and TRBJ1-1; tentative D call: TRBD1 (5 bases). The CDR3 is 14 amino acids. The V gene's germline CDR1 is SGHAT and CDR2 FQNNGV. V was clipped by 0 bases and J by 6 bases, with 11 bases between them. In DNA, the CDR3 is TGTGCCAGCAGCTTAGAACCGGGGCTCCCTGAAGCTTTCTTT. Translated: CASSLEPGLPEAFF.

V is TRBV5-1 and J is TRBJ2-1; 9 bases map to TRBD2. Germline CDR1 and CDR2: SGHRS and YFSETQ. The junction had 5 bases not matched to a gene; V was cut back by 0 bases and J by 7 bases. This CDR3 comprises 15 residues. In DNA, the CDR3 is TGCGCCAGCAGCTTGGGTAGCGGGGGTAATAATGAGCAGTTCTTC. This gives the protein CASSLGSGGNNEQFF.

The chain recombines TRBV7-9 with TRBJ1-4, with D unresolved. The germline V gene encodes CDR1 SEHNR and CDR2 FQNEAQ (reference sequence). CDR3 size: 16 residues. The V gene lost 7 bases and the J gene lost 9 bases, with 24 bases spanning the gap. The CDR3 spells CASTTLSRQPMKKLFF. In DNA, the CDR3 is TGTGCCAGCACCACCCTGAGTCGGCAGCCAATGAAAAAACTGTTTTTT. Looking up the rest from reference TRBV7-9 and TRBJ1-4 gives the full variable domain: DTGVSQNPRHKITKRGQNVTFRCDPISEHNRLYWYRQTLGQGPEFLTYFQNEAQLEKSRLLSDRFSAERPKGSFSTLEIQRTEQGDSAMYLCASTTLSRQPMKKLFFGSGTQLSVL.

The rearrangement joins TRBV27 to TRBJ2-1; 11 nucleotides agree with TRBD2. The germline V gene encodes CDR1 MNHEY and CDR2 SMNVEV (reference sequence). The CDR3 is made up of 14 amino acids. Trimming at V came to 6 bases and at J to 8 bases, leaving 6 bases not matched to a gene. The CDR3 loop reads CASRLTSGVDEQFF. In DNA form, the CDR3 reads TGTGCCAGCAGGTTGACTAGCGGGGTCGATGAGCAGTTCTTC.